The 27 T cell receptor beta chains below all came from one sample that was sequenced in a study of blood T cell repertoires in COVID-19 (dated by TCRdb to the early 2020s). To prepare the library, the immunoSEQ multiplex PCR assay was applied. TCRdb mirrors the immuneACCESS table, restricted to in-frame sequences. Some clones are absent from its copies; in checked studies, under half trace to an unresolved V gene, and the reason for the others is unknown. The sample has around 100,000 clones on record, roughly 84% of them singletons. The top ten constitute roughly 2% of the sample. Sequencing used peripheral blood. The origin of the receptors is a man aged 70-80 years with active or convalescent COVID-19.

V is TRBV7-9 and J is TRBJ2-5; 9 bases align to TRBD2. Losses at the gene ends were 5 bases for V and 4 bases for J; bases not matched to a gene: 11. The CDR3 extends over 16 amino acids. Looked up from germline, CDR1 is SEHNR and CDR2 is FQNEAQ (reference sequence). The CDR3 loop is CASSTSGRGGSETQYF. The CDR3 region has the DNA TGTGCCAGCAGCACCTCTGGGCGGGGGGGCTCAGAGACCCAGTACTTC.

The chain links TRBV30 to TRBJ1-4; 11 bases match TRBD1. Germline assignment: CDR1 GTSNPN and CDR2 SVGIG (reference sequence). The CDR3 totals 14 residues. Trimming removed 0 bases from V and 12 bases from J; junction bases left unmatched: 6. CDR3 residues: CAWSVLRDRGELFF. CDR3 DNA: TGTGCCTGGAGTGTACTCCGGGACAGGGGGGAACTGTTTTTT.

The CDR3 loop reads CASSATDRPNYGYTF. In DNA, the CDR3 is TGTGCCAGCAGCGCGACGGACAGGCCCAACTATGGCTACACCTTC. The rearrangement joins TRBV25-1 to TRBJ1-2, with TRBD1 matching 7 bases. CDR1 MGHDK and CDR2 SYGVNS come from the germline V gene. The length of the CDR3 is 15 residues. Trimming at V came to 6 bases and at J to 2 bases, leaving 9 bases not matched to a gene.

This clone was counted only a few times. The CDR3 loop reads CSVMAGSNQPQHF. The CDR3 DNA reads as TGCAGCGTTATGGCAGGTAGCAATCAGCCCCAGCATTTT. The rearrangement joins TRBV29-1 to TRBJ1-5, with D hard to call. CDR1 is SQVTM, CDR2 ANQGSEA, per germline. V was shortened by 5 bases and J by 0 bases, with 8 bases between the two germline ends. This CDR3 is 13 amino acids long.

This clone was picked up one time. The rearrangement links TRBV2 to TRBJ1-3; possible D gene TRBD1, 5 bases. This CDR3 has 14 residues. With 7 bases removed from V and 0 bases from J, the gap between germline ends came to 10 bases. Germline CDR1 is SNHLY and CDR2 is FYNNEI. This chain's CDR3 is CASKPQVSGNTIYF. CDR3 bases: TGTGCCAGCAAGCCACAGGTCTCTGGAAACACCATATATTTT.

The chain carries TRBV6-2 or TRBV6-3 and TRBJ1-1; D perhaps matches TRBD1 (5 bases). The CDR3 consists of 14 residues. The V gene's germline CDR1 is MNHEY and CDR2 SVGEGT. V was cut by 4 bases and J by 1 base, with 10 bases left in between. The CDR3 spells CASSSMGGNTEAFF. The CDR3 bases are TGTGCCAGCAGTTCTATGGGGGGGAACACTGAAGCTTTCTTT.

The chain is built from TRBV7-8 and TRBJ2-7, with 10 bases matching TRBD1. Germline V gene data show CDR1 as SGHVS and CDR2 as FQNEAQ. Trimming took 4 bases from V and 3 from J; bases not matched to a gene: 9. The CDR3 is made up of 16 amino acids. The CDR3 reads CASSSRTGGKVYEQYF. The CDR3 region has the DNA TGTGCCAGCAGCTCTCGGACAGGGGGAAAAGTCTACGAGCAGTACTTC.

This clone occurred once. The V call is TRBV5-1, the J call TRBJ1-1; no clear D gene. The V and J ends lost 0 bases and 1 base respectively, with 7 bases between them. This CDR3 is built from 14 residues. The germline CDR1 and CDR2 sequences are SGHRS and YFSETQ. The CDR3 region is CASSLGATNTEAFF. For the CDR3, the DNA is TGCGCCAGCAGCTTGGGGGCAACGAACACTGAAGCTTTCTTT.

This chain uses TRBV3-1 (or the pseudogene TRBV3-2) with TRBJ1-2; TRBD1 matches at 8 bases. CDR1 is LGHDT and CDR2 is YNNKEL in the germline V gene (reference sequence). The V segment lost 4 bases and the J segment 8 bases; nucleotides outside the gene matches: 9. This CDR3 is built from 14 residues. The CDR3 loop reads CASSPGQGAGGYTF. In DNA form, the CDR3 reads TGTGCCAGCAGCCCGGGGCAGGGGGCAGGAGGCTACACCTTC.

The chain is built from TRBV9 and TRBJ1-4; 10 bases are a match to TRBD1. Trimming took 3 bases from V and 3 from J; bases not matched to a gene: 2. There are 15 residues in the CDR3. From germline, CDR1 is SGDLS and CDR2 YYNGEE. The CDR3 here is CASSAGTGANEKLFF. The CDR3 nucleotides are TGTGCCAGCAGCGCTGGGACAGGGGCTAATGAAAAACTGTTTTTT. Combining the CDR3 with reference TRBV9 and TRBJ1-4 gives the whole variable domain DSGVTQTPKHLITATGQRVTLRCSPRSGDLSVYWYQQSLDQGLQFLIQYYNGEERAKGNILERFSAQQFPDLHSELNLSSLELGDSALYFCASSAGTGANEKLFFGSGTQLSVL.

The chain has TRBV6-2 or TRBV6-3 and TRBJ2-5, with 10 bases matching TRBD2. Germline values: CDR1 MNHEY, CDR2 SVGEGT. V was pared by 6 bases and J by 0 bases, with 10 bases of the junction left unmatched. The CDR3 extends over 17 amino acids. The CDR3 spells CASSRPTSGANQETQYF. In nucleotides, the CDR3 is TGTGCCAGCAGCCGCCCTACTAGCGGGGCAAACCAAGAGACCCAGTACTTC.

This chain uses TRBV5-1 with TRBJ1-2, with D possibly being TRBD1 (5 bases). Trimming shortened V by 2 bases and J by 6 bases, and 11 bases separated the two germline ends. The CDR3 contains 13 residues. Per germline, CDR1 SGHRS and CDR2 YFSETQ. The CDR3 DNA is TGCGCCAGCAGCTTTCAGGGCGGAGATGGCTACACCTTC. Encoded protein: CASSFQGGDGYTF.

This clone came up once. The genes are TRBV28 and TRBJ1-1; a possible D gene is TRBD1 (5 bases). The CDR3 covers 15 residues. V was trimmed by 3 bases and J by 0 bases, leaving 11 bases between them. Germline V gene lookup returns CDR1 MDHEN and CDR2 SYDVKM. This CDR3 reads CASSFRGGVNTEAFF. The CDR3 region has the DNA TGTGCCAGCAGTTTTCGGGGAGGGGTGAACACTGAAGCTTTCTTT.

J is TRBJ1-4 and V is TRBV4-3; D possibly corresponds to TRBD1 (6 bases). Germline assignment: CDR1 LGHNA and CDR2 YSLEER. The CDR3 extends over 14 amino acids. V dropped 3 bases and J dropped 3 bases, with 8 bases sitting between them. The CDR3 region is CASSQGQSNEKLFF. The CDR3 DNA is TGCGCCAGCAGCCAGGGACAATCTAATGAAAAACTGTTTTTT.

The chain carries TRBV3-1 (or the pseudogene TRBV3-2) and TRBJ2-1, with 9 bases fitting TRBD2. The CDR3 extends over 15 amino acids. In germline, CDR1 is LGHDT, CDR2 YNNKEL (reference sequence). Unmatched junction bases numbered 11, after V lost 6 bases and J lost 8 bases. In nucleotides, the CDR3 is TGTGCCAGCAGGACTAGCGGAGCCAACGCCGATGAGCAGTTCTTC. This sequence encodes CASRTSGANADEQFF.

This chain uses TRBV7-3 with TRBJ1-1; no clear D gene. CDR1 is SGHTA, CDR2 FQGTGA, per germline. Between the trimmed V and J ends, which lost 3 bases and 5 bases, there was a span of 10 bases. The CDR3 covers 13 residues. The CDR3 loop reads CASSFTPQTEAFF. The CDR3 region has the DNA TGTGCCAGCAGCTTTACCCCGCAGACTGAAGCTTTCTTT.

CDR3 DNA: TGCAGTGCGTCGAGGGGGGAGCTGTTTTTT. It translates to CSASRGELFF. V is TRBV20-1 and J is TRBJ2-2; no clear D. The CDR3 length is 10 residues. Germline CDR1 is DFQATT and CDR2 is SNEGSKA (reference sequence). The germline V and J ends were trimmed by 6 bases and 8 bases, with 7 bases remaining between them.

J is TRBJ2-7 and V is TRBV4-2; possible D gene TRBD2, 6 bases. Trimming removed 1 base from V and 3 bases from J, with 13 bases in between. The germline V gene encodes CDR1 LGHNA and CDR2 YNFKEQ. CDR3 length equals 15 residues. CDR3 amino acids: CASSQGGTGNYEQYF. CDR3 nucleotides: TGTGCCAGCAGCCAAGGCGGGACTGGAAACTACGAGCAGTACTTC.

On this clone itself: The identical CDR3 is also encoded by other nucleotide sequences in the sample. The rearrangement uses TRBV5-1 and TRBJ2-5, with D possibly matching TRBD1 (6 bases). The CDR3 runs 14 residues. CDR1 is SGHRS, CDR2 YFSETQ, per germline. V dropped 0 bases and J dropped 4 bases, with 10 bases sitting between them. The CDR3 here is CASSLGGLGETQYF. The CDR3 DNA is TGCGCCAGCAGCTTGGGGGGGCTGGGAGAGACCCAGTACTTC.

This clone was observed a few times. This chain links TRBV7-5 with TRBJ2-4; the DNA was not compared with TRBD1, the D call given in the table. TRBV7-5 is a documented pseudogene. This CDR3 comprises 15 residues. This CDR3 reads CARSPLTVFKNIQYF. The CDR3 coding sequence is TGTGCCAGAAGCCCGTTGACAGTATTCAAAAACATTCAGTACTTC.

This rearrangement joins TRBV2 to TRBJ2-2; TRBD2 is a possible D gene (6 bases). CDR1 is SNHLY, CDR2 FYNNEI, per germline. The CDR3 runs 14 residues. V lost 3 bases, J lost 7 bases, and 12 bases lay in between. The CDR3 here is CASSEIGGNGELFF. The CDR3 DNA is TGTGCCAGCAGTGAGATCGGAGGGAACGGGGAGCTGTTTTTT.

DNA for the CDR3: TGTGCCAGTACCACTCTACAATACAGGGGCCTCTATGGCTACACCTTC. Amino acid sequence: CASTTLQYRGLYGYTF. J is TRBJ1-2 and V is TRBV19; 7 bases are a match to TRBD1. Germline CDR1 LNHDA, CDR2 SQIVND (reference sequence). The CDR3 runs 16 residues. The trim removed 7 bases at V and 4 bases at J, leaving 15 bases unmatched.

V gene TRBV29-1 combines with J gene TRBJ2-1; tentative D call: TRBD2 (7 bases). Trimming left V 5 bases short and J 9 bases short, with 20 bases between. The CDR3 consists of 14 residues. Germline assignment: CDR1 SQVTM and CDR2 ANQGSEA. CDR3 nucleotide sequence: TGCAGCGTTCCGGAGAAGGGGGGGCCGTTTGAGCAGTTCTTC. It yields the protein CSVPEKGGPFEQFF.

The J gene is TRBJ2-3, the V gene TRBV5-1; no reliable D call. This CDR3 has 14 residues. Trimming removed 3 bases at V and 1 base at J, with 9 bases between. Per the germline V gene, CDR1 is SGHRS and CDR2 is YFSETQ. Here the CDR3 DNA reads TGCGCCAGCAGCTGGAGACCCGGCACAGATACGCAGTATTTT. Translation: CASSWRPGTDTQYF.

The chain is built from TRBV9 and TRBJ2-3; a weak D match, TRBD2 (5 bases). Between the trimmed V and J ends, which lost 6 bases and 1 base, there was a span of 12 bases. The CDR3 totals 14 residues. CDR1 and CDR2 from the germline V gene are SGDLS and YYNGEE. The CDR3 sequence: CASTRGLGTDTQYF. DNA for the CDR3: TGTGCCAGCACCCGGGGTTTGGGCACAGATACGCAGTATTTT.

CDR3 loop: CASRAGLTEKLFF. The CDR3, as DNA: TGTGCCAGCAGGGCGGGGCTAACCGAAAAACTGTTTTTT. This rearrangement joins TRBV5-8 to TRBJ1-4, with D possibly being TRBD1 (5 bases). The V end lost 5 bases, the J end lost 8 bases, and 13 bases lay between the germline ends. Germline CDR1 reads SGHTS; CDR2 reads YDEGEE. The CDR3 has 13 residues.

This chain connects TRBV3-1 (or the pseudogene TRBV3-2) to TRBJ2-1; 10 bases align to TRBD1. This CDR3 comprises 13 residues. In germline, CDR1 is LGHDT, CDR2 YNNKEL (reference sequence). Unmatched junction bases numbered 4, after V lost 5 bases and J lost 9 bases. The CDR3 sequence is CASSNGQGGEQFF. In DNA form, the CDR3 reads TGTGCCAGCAGCAACGGACAGGGGGGTGAGCAGTTCTTC.